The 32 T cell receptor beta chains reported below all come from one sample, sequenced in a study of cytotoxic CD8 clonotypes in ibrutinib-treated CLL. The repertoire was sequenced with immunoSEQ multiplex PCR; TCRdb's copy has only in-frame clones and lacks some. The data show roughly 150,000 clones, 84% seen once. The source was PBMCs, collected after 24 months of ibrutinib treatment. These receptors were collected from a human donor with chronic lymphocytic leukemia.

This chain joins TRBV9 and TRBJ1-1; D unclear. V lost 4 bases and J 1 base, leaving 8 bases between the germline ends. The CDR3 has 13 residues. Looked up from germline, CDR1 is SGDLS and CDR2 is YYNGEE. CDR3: CASSIDPNTEAFF. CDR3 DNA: TGTGCCAGCAGCATCGACCCGAACACTGAAGCTTTCTTT.

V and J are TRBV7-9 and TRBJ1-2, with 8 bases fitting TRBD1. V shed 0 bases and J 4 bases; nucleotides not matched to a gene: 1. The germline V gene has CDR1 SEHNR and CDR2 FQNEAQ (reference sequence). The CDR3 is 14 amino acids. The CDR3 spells CASSLAGTGYGYTF. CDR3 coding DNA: TGTGCCAGCAGCTTAGCCGGGACAGGCTATGGCTACACCTTC.

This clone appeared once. The DNA of the CDR3 is TGTGCCAGTAGTATCGGGGCCAGGAGGTGGGAGACCCAGTACTTC. Residues: CASSIGARRWETQYF. This chain joins TRBV19 and TRBJ2-5; D tentatively reads TRBD1 or TRBD2 (5 bases each). Trimming pared 3 bases from V and 5 bases from J, leaving 16 bases between. Looked up from germline, CDR1 is LNHDA and CDR2 is SQIVND (reference sequence). The CDR3 is made up of 15 amino acids.

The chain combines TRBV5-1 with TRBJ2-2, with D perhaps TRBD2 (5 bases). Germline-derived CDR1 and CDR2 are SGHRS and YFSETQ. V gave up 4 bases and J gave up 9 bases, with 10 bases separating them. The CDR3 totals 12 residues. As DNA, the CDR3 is TGCGCCAGCAGCACGACTACCCGGGAGCTGTTTTTT. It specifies CASSTTTRELFF.

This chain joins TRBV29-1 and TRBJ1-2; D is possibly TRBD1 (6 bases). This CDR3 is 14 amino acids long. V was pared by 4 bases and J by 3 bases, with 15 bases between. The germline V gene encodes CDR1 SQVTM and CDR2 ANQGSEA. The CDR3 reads CSVAVGAVDYGYTF. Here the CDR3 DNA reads TGCAGCGTTGCAGTGGGGGCCGTGGACTATGGCTACACCTTC.

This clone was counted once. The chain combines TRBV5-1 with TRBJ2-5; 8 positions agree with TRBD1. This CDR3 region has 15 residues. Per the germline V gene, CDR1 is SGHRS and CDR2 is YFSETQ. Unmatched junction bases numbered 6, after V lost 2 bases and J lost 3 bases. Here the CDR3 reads CASSLRTGTEETQYF. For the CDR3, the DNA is TGCGCCAGCAGCTTACGGACAGGGACGGAAGAGACCCAGTACTTC.

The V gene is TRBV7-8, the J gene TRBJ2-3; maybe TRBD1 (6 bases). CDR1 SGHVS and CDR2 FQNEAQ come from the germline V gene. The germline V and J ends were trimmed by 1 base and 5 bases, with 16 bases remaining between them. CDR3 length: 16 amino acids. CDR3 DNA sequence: TGTGCCAGCAGCTTAGATCCTACAGGGAATGTAGATACGCAGTATTTT. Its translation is CASSLDPTGNVDTQYF.

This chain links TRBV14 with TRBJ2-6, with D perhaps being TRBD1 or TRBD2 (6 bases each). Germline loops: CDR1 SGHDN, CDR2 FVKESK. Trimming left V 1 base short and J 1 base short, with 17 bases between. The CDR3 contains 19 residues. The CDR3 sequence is CASSQAGAGFTSGANVLTF. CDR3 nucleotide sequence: TGTGCCAGCAGCCAAGCGGGGGCAGGCTTTACATCTGGGGCCAACGTCCTGACTTTC.

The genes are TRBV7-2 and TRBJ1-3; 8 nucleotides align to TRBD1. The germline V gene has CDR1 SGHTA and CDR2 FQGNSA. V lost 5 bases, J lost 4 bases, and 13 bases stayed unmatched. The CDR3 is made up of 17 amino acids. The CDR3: CASSRAAGQAAGNTIYF. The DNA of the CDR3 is TGTGCCAGCAGCCGGGCAGCGGGACAGGCAGCCGGAAACACCATATATTTT.

The CDR3 loop reads CASSARTGRSADTQYF. CDR3 in DNA: TGTGCCAGCAGCGCTCGGACAGGGAGATCGGCAGATACGCAGTATTTT. The chain has TRBV11-1 and TRBJ2-3; TRBD1 matches 8 bases. V shed 5 bases, J shed 4 bases, and the junction held 11 bases outside the gene matches. The CDR3 totals 16 residues. Per germline, CDR1 SGHAT and CDR2 FQDESV (reference sequence). Looking up the rest from reference TRBV11-1 and TRBJ2-3 gives the full variable domain: EAEVAQSPRYKITEKSQAVAFWCDPISGHATLYWYRQILGQGPELLVQFQDESVVDDSQLPKDRFSAERLKGVDSTLKIQPAELGDSAMYLCASSARTGRSADTQYFGPGTRLTVL.

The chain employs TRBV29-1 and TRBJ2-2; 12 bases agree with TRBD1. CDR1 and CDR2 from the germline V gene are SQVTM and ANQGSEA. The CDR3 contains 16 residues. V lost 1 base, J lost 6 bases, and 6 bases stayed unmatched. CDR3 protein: CSVEGRDRGHAGELFF. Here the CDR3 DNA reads TGCAGCGTTGAAGGGAGGGACAGGGGGCATGCCGGGGAGCTGTTTTTT.

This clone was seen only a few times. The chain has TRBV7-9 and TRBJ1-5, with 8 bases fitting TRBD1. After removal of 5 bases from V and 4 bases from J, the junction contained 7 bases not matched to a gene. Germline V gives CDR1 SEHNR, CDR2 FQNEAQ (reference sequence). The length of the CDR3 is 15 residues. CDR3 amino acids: CASSTGQGKNQPQHF. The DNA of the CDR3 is TGTGCCAGCAGCACCGGACAGGGAAAAAATCAGCCCCAGCATTTT.

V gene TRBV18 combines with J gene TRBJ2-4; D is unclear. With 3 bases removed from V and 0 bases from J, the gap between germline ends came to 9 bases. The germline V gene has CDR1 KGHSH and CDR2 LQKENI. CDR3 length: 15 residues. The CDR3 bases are TGTGCCAGCTCACCCCCTAATCTAGCCAAAAACATTCAGTACTTC. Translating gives CASSPPNLAKNIQYF.

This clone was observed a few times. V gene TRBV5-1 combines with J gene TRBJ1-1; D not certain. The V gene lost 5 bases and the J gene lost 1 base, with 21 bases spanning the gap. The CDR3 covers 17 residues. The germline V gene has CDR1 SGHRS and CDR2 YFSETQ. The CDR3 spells CASSYYRVPNSNTEAFF. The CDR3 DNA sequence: TGCGCCAGCAGTTATTATAGGGTCCCGAACTCGAACACTGAAGCTTTCTTT.

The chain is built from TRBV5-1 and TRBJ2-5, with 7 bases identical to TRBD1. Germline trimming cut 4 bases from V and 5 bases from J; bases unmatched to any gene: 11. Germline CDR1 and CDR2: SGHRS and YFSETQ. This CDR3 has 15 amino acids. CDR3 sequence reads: CASSPWTGSGETQYF. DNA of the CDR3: TGCGCCAGCAGCCCGTGGACAGGTTCTGGGGAGACCCAGTACTTC.

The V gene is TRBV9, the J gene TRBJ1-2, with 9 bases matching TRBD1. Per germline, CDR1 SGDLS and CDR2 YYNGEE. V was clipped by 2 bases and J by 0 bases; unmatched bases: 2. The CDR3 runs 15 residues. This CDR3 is CASSVTGGANYGYTF. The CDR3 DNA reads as TGTGCCAGCAGCGTTACAGGGGGCGCTAACTATGGCTACACCTTC.

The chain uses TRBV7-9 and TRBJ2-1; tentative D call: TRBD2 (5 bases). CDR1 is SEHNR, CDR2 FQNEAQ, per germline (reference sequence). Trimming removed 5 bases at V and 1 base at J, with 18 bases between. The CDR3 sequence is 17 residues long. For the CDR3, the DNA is TGTGCCAGCAGCCCTCGGGGTTCATCGTTTTCCTACAATGAGCAGTTCTTC. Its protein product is CASSPRGSSFSYNEQFF.

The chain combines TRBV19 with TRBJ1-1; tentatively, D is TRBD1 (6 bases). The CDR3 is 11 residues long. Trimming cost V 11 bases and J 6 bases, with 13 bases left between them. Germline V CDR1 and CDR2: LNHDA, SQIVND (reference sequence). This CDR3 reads CAVAGGPEAFF. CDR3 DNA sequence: TGTGCCGTCGCGGGGGGGCCTGAAGCTTTCTTT.

Here the CDR3 reads CASSEGRVNYGYTF. CDR3 DNA: TGTGCCAGCAGTGAAGGTAGAGTTAACTATGGCTACACCTTC. The rearrangement links TRBV2 to TRBJ1-2; no clear D. V was trimmed by 1 base and J by 1 base, leaving 7 bases between them. This CDR3 comprises 14 residues. From germline, CDR1 is SNHLY and CDR2 FYNNEI.

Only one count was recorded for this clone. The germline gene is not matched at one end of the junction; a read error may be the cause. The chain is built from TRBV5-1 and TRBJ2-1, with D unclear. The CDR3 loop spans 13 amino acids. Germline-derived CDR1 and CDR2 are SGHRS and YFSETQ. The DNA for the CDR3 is TGTGCCAGCAGCGTTCCGGGCGGTCTTCGGCAGTTCTTC. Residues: CASSVPGGLRQFF.

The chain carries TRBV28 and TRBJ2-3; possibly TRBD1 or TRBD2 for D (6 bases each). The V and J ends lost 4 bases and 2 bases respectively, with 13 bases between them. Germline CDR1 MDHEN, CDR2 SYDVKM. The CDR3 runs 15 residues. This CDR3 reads CASSSTGTPTDTQYF. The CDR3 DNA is TGTGCCAGCAGTTCCACAGGGACTCCCACAGATACGCAGTATTTT. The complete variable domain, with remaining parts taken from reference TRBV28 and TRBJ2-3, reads DVKVTQSSRYLVKRTGEKVFLECVQDMDHENMFWYRQDPGLGLRLIYFSYDVKMKEKGDIPEGYSVSREKKERFSLILESASTNQTSMYLCASSSTGTPTDTQYFGPGTRLTVL.

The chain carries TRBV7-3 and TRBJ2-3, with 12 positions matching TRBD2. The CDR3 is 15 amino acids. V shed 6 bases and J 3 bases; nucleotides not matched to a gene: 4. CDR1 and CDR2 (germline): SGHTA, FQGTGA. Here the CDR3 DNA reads TGTGCCAGCAGTCTCCTAGCGGGAGGGACAGATACGCAGTATTTT. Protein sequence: CASSLLAGGTDTQYF.

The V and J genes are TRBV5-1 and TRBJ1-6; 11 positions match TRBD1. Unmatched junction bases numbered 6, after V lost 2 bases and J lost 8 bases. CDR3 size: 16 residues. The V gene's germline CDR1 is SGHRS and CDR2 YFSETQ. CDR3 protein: CASSLPGQGGYSPLHF. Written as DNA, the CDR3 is TGCGCCAGCAGCTTACCGGGACAGGGGGGTTATTCACCCCTCCACTTT.

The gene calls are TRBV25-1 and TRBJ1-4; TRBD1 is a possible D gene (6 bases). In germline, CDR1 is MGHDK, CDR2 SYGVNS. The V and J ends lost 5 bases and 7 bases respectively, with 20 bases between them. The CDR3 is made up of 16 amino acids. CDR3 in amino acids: CASSQTYDLGGEKLFF. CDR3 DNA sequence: TGTGCCAGCAGTCAGACTTATGACCTAGGGGGTGAAAAACTGTTTTTT.

The CDR3 region is CASRHRDRVTELFF. The CDR3 DNA is TGTGCCAGCAGACACCGGGACAGGGTAACAGAACTGTTTTTT. The chain is built from TRBV6-5 and TRBJ1-4; 9 bases align to TRBD1. V shed 6 bases, J shed 12 bases, and the junction held 11 bases outside the gene matches. The CDR3 sequence is 14 residues long. Germline CDR1 and CDR2: MNHEY and SVGAGI.

The CDR3 sequence: CASSHGLAGDYNEQFF. The CDR3 coding sequence is TGCGCCAGCAGCCATGGACTAGCGGGAGACTACAATGAGCAGTTCTTC. The rearrangement links TRBV5-1 to TRBJ2-1; 13 bases agree with TRBD2. Germline CDR1 SGHRS, CDR2 YFSETQ. CDR3 size: 16 residues. V shed 4 bases and J 3 bases; nucleotides not matched to a gene: 4.

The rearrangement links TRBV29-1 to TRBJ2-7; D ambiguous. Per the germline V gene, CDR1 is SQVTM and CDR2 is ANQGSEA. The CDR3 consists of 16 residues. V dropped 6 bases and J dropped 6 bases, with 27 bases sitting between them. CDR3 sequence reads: CSVVQTLGSHLAEQYF. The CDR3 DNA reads TGCAGCGTGGTCCAAACGTTAGGTTCCCACCTCGCCGAGCAGTACTTC.

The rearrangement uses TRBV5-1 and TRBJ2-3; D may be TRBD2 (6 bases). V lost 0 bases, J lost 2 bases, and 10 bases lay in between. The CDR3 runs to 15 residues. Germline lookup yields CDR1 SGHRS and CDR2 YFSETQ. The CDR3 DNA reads TGCGCCAGCAGCTTGGGGGTAGCGGCCACAGATACGCAGTATTTT. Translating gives CASSLGVAATDTQYF. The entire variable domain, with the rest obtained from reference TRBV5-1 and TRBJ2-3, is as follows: KAGVTQTPRYLIKTRGQQVTLSCSPISGHRSVSWYQQTPGQGLQFLFEYFSETQRNKGNFPGRFSGRQFSNSRSEMNVSTLELGDSALYLCASSLGVAATDTQYFGPGTRLTVL.

CDR3 sequence reads: CASSSGPGNRHEQYF. CDR3 DNA sequence: TGTGCCAGCAGCTCGGGGCCGGGAAACAGGCACGAGCAGTACTTC. The chain joins TRBV7-6 to TRBJ2-7; perhaps D is TRBD1 or TRBD2 (5 bases each). V lost 4 bases to trimming and J lost 5 bases, with 18 bases between them. Germline CDR1 and CDR2: SGHVS and FNYEAQ. The CDR3 is 15 amino acids.

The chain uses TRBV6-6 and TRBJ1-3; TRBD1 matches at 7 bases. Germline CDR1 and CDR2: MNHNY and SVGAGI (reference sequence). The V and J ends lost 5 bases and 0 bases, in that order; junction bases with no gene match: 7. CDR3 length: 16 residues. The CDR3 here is CASSKGTAISGNTIYF. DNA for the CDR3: TGTGCCAGCAGTAAAGGGACAGCTATCTCTGGAAACACCATATATTTT.

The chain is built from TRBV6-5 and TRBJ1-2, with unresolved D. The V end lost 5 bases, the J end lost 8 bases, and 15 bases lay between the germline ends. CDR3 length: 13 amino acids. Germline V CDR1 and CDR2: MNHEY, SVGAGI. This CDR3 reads CASSPGPSRGYTF. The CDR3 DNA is TGTGCCAGCAGTCCCGGGCCTTCGAGGGGCTACACCTTC.

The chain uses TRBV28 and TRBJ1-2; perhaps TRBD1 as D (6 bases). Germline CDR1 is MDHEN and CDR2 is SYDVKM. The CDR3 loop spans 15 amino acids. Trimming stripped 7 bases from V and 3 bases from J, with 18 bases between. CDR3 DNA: TGTGCCAGCACCCCGGGGGGGCGCATGGACTATGGCTACACCTTC. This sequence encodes CASTPGGRMDYGYTF.